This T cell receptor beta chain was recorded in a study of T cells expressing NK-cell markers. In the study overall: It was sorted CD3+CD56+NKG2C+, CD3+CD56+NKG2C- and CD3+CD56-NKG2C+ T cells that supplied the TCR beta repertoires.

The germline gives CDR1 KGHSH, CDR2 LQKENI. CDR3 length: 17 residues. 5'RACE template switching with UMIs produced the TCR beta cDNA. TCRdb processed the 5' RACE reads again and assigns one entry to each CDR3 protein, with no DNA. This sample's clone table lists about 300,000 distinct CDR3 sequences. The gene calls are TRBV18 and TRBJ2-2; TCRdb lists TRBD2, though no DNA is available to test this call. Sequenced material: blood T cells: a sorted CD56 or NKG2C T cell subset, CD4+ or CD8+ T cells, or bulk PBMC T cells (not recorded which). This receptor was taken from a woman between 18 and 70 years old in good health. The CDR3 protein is CASSPDLLAANTGELFF.